Sequencing of this T cell receptor beta chain was carried out in a study of blood T cells in healthy people across ages. It was with a sample-barcoded 5' primer and a J-beta primer mix that a second PCR of about 7 to 12 cycles was run. TCRdb independently ran MiXCR on the 5' RACE reads; one entry per CDR3 protein. In the table there are 1,100,000 or so distinct CDR3 sequences, around 43% of which are singletons. This clonotype came up a few times. The antigen remains unidentified. Trimming took 2 bases from V and 0 from J; bases not matched to a gene: 11. Per germline, CDR1 SGHRS and CDR2 YFSETQ. CDR3 length: 17 residues. Study results and limitations: Naive T cell percentage by flow cytometry tracked strongly with beta diversity. Donors of long life had a larger count of naive CD4+ cells and greater diversity than aged donors.

The sequenced sample consisted of blood. This TCR was recovered from a woman between 55 and 75 years old in good health. The chain is built from TRBV5-1 and TRBJ2-7, with 7 bases fitting TRBD1. Here the CDR3 DNA reads TGCGCCAGCAGCTTCGGACAGGCATTATGGAGCTCCTACGAGCAGTACTTC. Translation: CASSFGQALWSSYEQYF.